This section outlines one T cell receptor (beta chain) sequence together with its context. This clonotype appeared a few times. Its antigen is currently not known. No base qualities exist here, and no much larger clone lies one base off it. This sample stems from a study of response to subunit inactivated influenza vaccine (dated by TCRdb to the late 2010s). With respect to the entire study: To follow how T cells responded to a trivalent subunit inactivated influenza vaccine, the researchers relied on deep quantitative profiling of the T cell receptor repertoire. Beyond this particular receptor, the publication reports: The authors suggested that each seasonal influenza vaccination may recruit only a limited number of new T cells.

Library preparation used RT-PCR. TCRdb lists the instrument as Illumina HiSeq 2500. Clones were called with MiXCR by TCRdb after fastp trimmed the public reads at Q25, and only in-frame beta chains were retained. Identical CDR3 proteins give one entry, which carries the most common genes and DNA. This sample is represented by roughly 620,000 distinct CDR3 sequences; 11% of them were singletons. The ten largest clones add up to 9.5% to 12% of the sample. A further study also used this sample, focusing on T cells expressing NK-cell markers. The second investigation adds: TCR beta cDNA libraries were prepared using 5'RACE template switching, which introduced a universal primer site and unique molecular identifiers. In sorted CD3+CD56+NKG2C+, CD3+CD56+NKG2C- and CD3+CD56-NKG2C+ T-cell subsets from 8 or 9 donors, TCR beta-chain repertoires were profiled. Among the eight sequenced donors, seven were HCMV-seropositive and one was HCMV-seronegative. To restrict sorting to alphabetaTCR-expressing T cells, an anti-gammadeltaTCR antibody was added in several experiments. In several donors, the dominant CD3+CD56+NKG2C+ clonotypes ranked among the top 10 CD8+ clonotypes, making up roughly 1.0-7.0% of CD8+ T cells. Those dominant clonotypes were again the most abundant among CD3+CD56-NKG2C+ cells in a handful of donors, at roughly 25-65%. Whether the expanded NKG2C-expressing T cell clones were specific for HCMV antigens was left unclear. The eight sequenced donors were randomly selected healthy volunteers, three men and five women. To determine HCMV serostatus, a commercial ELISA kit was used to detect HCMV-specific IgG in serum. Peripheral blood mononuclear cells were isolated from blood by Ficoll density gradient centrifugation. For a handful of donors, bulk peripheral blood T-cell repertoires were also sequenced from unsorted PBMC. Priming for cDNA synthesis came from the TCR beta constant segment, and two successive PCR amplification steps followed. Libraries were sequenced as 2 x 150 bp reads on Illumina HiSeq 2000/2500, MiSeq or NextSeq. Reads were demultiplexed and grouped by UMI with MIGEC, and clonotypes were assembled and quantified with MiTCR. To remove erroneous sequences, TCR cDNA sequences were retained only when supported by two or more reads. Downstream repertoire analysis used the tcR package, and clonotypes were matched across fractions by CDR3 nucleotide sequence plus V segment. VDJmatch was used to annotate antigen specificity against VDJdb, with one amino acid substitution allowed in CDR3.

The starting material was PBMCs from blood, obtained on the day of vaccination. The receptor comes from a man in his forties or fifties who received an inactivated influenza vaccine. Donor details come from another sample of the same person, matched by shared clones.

For the CDR3, the sequence is CASSPVREGLSTDTQYF. The nucleotides read TGTGCCAGCTCACCAGTAAGGGAGGGCCTAAGCACAGATACGCAGTATTTT. The chain joins TRBV18 to TRBJ2-3; TRBD2 matches 7 bases in the middle. The CDR3 contains 17 residues, cysteine and phenylalanine counted. Only CDR3 DNA is held: 51 bases, read in frame from base 1. CDR1 and CDR2 are drawn from the germline V gene: KGHSH, LQKENI. Trimming leaves V shorter by 2 bases and J shorter by 0 bases, with the junction holding 8 bases beyond the gene matches.